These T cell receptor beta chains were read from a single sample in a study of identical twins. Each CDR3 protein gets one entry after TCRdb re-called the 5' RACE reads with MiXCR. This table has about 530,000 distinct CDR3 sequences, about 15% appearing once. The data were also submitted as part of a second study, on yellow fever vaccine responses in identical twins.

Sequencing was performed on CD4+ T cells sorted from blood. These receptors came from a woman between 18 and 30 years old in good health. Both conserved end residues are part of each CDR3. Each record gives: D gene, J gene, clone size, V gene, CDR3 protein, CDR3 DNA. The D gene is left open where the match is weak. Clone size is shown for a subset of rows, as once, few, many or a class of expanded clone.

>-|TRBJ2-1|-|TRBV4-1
CASSQDSRAQHNEQFF
TGCGCCAGCAGCCAAGATAGCAGGGCTCAACACAATGAGCAGTTCTTC
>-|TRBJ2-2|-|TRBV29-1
CSDSPNTGELFF
TGCAGCGATAGCCCGAACACCGGGGAGCTGTTTTTT
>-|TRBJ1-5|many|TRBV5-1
CASSLAGLPNQPQHF
TGCGCCAGCAGCTTGGCGGGGTTGCCCAATCAGCCCCAGCATTTT
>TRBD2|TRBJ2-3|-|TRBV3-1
CASSPRGLAGGTDTQYF
TGTGCCAGCTCACCAAGAGGACTAGCGGGAGGCACAGATACGCAGTATTTT
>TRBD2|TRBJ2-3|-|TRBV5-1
CASRATAGGGTDTQYF
TGCGCCAGCAGGGCGACGGCGGGGGGTGGCACAGATACGCAGTATTTT
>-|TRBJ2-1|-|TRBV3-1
CASSQAASSYNEQFF
TGTGCCAGCAGCCAAGCCGCTAGCTCCTACAATGAGCAGTTCTTC
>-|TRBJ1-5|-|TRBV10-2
CASSEGGSQPQHF
TGCGCCAGCAGTGAGGGGGGAAGTCAGCCCCAGCATTTT
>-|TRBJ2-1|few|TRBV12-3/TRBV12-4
CASSSARAGLKATGEQFF
TGTGCCAGCAGTTCCGCTCGGGCGGGGCTCAAAGCCACGGGTGAGCAGTTCTTC
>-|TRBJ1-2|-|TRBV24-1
CATSRSSMGGYTF
TGTGCCACCAGTCGATCCTCCATGGGAGGCTACACCTTC
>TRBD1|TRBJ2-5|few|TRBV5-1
CASSLRDSRETQYF
TGCGCCAGCAGCTTGCGGGACAGCAGGGAGACCCAGTACTTC
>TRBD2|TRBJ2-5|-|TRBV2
CASSEREGYQETQYF
TGTGCCAGCAGTGAGCGGGAGGGGTACCAAGAGACCCAGTACTTC
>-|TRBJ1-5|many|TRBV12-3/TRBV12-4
CASSKRSTGYNQPQHF
TGTGCCAGCAGCAAACGCTCGACAGGATACAATCAGCCCCAGCATTTT
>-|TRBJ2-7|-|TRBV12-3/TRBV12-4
CASSLGLLYEQYF
TGTGCCAGCAGTTTAGGACTCCTCTACGAGCAGTACTTC